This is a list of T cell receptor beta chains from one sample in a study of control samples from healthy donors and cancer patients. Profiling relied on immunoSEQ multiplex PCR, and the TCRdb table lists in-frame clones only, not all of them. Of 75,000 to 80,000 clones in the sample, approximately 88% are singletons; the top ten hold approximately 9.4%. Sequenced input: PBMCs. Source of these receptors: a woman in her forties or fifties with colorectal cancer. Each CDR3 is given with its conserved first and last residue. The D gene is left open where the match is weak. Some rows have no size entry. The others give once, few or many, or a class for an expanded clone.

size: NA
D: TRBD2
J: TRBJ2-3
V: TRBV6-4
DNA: TGTGCCAGCATTATTGGACTAGCGGGGGGCCCTTACACAGATACGCAGTATTTT
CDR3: CASIIGLAGGPYTDTQYF

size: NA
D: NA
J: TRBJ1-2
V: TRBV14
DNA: TGTGCCAGCAGCCGATCAGGGCATGGCTACACCTTC
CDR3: CASSRSGHGYTF

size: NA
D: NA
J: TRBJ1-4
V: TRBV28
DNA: TGTGCCAGCAGTTCCCCGGACACTTGGGATGAAAAACTGTTTTTT
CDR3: CASSSPDTWDEKLFF

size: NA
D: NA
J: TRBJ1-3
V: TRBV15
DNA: TGTGCCACCAGCAGAAAAGGGGCTGGAAACACCATATATTTT
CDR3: CATSRKGAGNTIYF

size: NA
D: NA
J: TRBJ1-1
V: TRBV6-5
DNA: TGTGCCAGCAGTTACTCTTACAGAAGGGACACTGAAGCTTTCTTT
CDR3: CASSYSYRRDTEAFF

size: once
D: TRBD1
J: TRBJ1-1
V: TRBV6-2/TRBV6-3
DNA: TGTGCCAGCAGTTACTCCGGGACAGGGCCACGGACTGAAGCTTTCTTT
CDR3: CASSYSGTGPRTEAFF

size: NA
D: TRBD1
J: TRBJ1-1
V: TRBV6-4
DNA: TGTGCCAGCACCCGGGACAGGGCCAAGAACACTGAAGCTTTCTTT
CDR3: CASTRDRAKNTEAFF

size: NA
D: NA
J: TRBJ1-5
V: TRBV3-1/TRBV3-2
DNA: TGTGCCAGCAGCCATCGGGGGGCCAATCAGCCCCAGCATTTT
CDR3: CASSHRGANQPQHF

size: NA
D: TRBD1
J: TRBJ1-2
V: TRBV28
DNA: TGTGCCAGCAGTCCCCGGACAGGGGGCATCTATGGCTACACCTTC
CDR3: CASSPRTGGIYGYTF

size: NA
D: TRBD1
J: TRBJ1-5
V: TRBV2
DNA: TGTGCCAGCATCCGGGACAGTGGTAGCAATCAGCCCCAGCATTTT
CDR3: CASIRDSGSNQPQHF

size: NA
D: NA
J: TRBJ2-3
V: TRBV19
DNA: TGTGCCAGTGGGGTCGGGGGCGCAGATACGCAGTATTTT
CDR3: CASGVGGADTQYF

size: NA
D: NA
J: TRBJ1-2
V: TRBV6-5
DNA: TGTGCCAGCAGTTCCCTTCCCTATGGCTACACCTTC
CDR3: CASSSLPYGYTF

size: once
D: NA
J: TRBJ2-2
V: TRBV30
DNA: TGTGCCTGGAGTGTAGGTCTTATCCTGACGAACACCGGGGAGCTGTTTTTT
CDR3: CAWSVGLILTNTGELFF

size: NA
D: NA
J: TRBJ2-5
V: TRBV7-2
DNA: TGTGCCAGCAGCACCAGGGACGGTGGTAGAGAGACCCAGTACTTC
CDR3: CASSTRDGGRETQYF

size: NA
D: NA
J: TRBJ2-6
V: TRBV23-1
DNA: TGCGCCAGCAGTCTCCGGGGCCCTCTTTCTTTCTCTGGGGCCAACGTCCTGACTTTC
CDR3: CASSLRGPLSFSGANVLTF

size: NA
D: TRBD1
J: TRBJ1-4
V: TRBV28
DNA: TGTGCCAGCAGTATACCAGGGGGCGAGGGTGAAAAACTGTTTTTT
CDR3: CASSIPGGEGEKLFF

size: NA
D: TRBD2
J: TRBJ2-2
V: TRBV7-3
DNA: TGTGCCAGCAGCCCCCCGGGGGGAAGGACCGGGGAGCTGTTTTTT
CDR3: CASSPPGGRTGELFF

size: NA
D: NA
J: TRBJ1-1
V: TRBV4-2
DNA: TGTGCCAGCAGCCAAGATTTTGGGGACACTGAAGCTTTCTTT
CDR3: CASSQDFGDTEAFF

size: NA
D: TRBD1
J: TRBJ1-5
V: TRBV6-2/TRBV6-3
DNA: TGTGCCAGCAGTACAGGGGCTAGCAATCAGCCCCAGCATTTT
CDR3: CASSTGASNQPQHF

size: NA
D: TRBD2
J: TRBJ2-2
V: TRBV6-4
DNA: TGTGCCAGCAGTGACGGGACTAGCACCGGGGAGCTGTTTTTT
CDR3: CASSDGTSTGELFF